This TCR beta chain originates from a study of CD8 T cells in ankylosing spondylitis. Study outcomes and limitations: Past studies reported some motif variants in reactive arthritis synovial fluid and blood. Several highly homologous variants made up a TCR beta motif, and this motif appeared characteristic of ankylosing spondylitis blood. Significant enrichment of disease-linked clones was reported in matched ankylosing spondylitis synovial fluid.

Quantitative 5'-RACE was performed with molecular barcodes, and it yielded the TCR beta libraries. In TCRdb, the 5' RACE reads were re-called with MiXCR into one record per CDR3 protein. The sample holds some 250,000 distinct CDR3 sequences, roughly 10% seen once. With respect to this clonotype: Its antigen is unknown.

The receptor was isolated from a male donor with ankylosing spondylitis or in good health (not recorded which). Sequenced material: blood, either unsorted or a sorted T cell fraction (not recorded which).

CDR3 region: CASSLVTGNTIYF. CDR3 nucleotide sequence: TGCGCCAGCAGCTTGGTAACTGGAAACACCATATATTTT. This rearrangement joins TRBV5-1 to TRBJ1-3; D is ambiguous. V lost 0 bases and J lost 2, with 3 bases in between. This CDR3 is built from 13 residues. CDR1 is SGHRS and CDR2 is YFSETQ in the germline V gene.